This passage covers 32 T cell receptor beta chains from one sample sequenced in a study of memory CD4+ T cells and cytomegalovirus serostatus. Single viable CD3+CD4+CD8-CD45RO+ cells were sorted as the memory CD4+ T cells. Assay: immunoSEQ multiplex PCR; the TCRdb copy retains only in-frame clones and omits some. The sample lists about 56,000 clones; about 81% were seen once. Sequencing was performed on memory CD4+ T cells from blood. The receptors were sampled from an adult in good health and CMV-seronegative.

The CDR3 protein is CASSVRAGPNEQYF. The CDR3 region has the DNA TGTGCCAGCAGTGTTAGGGCAGGGCCTAACGAGCAGTACTTC. The chain couples TRBV6-1 to TRBJ2-7, with a weak D call TRBD1 (5 bases). Per germline, CDR1 MNHNS and CDR2 SASEGT. CDR3 size: 14 residues. V lost 4 bases, J lost 5 bases, and 15 bases lay in between.

This chain links TRBV14 with TRBJ1-1, with D uncertain. The CDR3 is made up of 14 amino acids. Trimming stripped 7 bases from V and 8 bases from J, with 20 bases between. CDR1 is SGHDN and CDR2 is FVKESK in the germline V gene. The CDR3 sequence is CASKRTGSTTEAFF. The CDR3, as DNA: TGTGCCAGCAAACGAACGGGATCCACTACCGAAGCTTTCTTT.

The V and J genes are TRBV28 and TRBJ1-4, with TRBD1 identical over 9 bases. The CDR3 loop spans 15 amino acids. The germline V gene encodes CDR1 MDHEN and CDR2 SYDVKM. V shed 3 bases and J 8 bases; nucleotides not matched to a gene: 7. Here the CDR3 reads CASSLGGTGHEKLFF. The DNA for the CDR3 is TGTGCCAGCAGTTTGGGCGGGACAGGGCACGAAAAACTGTTTTTT.

J is TRBJ2-7 and V is TRBV5-1, with a weak D call TRBD1 (5 bases). Germline assignment: CDR1 SGHRS and CDR2 YFSETQ. The CDR3 is 13 residues long. The germline V and J ends were trimmed by 1 base and 7 bases, with 12 bases remaining between them. The CDR3 spells CASSLSTGREQYF. CDR3 in DNA: TGCGCCAGCAGCTTGTCTACAGGTAGAGAGCAGTACTTC. Full variable domain (missing parts from reference TRBV5-1 and TRBJ2-7): KAGVTQTPRYLIKTRGQQVTLSCSPISGHRSVSWYQQTPGQGLQFLFEYFSETQRNKGNFPGRFSGRQFSNSRSEMNVSTLELGDSALYLCASSLSTGREQYFGPGTRLTVT.

The chain carries TRBV18 and TRBJ1-1; 8 nucleotides agree with TRBD1. Germline lookup yields CDR1 KGHSH and CDR2 LQKENI. The CDR3 has 16 residues. The junction had 11 bases not matched to a gene; V was cut back by 7 bases and J by 1 base. CDR3 nucleotides: TGTGCCAGCTGTAGGGTTCCAGGGGGCCCGAACACTGAAGCTTTCTTT. Its translation is CASCRVPGGPNTEAFF.

This clone appeared a few times. This sequence joins TRBV6-1 and TRBJ1-1, with unresolved D. CDR1 and CDR2 (germline): MNHNS, SASEGT. The CDR3 totals 14 residues. V was clipped by 4 bases and J by 4 bases, with 13 bases between them. The chain's CDR3 is CASSVRTWGTEAFF. CDR3 coding DNA: TGTGCCAGCAGTGTCCGGACCTGGGGCACTGAAGCTTTCTTT.

This rearrangement joins TRBV19 to TRBJ1-5, with TRBD1 as a possible D gene (6 bases). The CDR3 is made up of 15 amino acids. Looked up from germline, CDR1 is LNHDA and CDR2 is SQIVND (reference sequence). The V gene lost 5 bases and the J gene lost 0 bases, with 11 bases spanning the gap. The CDR3 spells CASSWTVYSNQPQHF. For the CDR3, the DNA is TGTGCCAGTAGTTGGACAGTCTATAGCAATCAGCCCCAGCATTTT.

The chain is built from TRBV19 and TRBJ2-7; 8 bases are a match to TRBD1. V lost 5 bases to trimming and J lost 5 bases; unmatched junction nucleotides: 8. The germline CDR1 and CDR2 sequences are LNHDA and SQIVND (reference sequence). The CDR3 sequence is 14 residues long. The CDR3 is CASSVAGGMNEQYF. CDR3 DNA: TGTGCCAGTAGTGTGGCAGGGGGCATGAACGAGCAGTACTTC.

CDR3 protein: CASSLGQFLAPLHF. The CDR3 bases are TGCGCCAGCAGCTTGGGTCAGTTTTTGGCACCCCTCCACTTT. V is TRBV5-1 and J is TRBJ1-6, with unresolved D. Looked up from germline, CDR1 is SGHRS and CDR2 is YFSETQ. V gave up 0 bases and J gave up 11 bases, with 12 bases separating them. The CDR3 extends over 14 amino acids.

The V call is TRBV5-1, the J call TRBJ2-3; the D call may be TRBD1 or TRBD2 (6 bases each). The CDR3 runs 16 residues. With 4 bases removed from V and 2 bases from J, the gap between germline ends came to 17 bases. CDR1 and CDR2 from the germline V gene are SGHRS and YFSETQ. This chain's CDR3 is CASSLLAQGNTDTQYF. Written as DNA, the CDR3 is TGCGCCAGCAGCCTACTAGCCCAGGGGAACACAGATACGCAGTATTTT.

J is TRBJ1-1 and V is TRBV4-3, with D unclear. CDR3 length equals 15 residues. Trimming removed 4 bases from V and 1 base from J, with 13 bases in between. The germline V gene encodes CDR1 LGHNA and CDR2 YSLEER. The CDR3 loop reads CASSPTRPSNTEAFF. In nucleotides, the CDR3 is TGCGCCAGCAGCCCCACCAGGCCCTCGAACACTGAAGCTTTCTTT.

V usage is TRBV5-1 and J usage is TRBJ2-3; 9 bases align to TRBD2. The J segment lost 0 bases and the V segment lost 4 bases, leaving 9 bases of the junction unmatched. Germline CDR1 is SGHRS and CDR2 is YFSETQ. The CDR3 extends over 17 amino acids. The CDR3 sequence: CASSPYLSGGSTDTQYF. For the CDR3, the DNA is TGCGCCAGCAGCCCTTACCTTAGCGGGGGCAGCACAGATACGCAGTATTTT.

This chain links TRBV5-1 with TRBJ1-3; TRBD1 aligns across 8 bases. J gave up 1 base and V 4 bases, and 4 bases lay outside the gene matches. The germline V gene encodes CDR1 SGHRS and CDR2 YFSETQ. CDR3 length equals 15 residues. In nucleotides, the CDR3 is TGCGCCAGCAGCGTGGACAGGGTATCTGGAAACACCATATATTTT. It is translated as CASSVDRVSGNTIYF.

The rearrangement uses TRBV28 and TRBJ2-7; maybe TRBD1 (5 bases). Between the trimmed V and J ends, which lost 6 bases and 5 bases, there was a span of 17 bases. Germline CDR1 is MDHEN and CDR2 is SYDVKM. This CDR3 contains 14 residues. CDR3 residues: CASRAVWTTDEQYF. CDR3 DNA: TGTGCCAGCAGGGCAGTTTGGACAACCGACGAGCAGTACTTC.

CDR3 bases: TGTGCCAGCAGCACCAGTAACAGGGGGAATGGGGAGCAGTACTTC. Translated, it gives CASSTSNRGNGEQYF. This rearrangement joins TRBV7-6 to TRBJ2-7; 8 positions agree with TRBD1. The J segment lost 7 bases and the V segment lost 5 bases, leaving 13 bases of the junction unmatched. The germline gives CDR1 SGHVS, CDR2 FNYEAQ. The CDR3 is made up of 15 amino acids.

The rearrangement uses TRBV30 and TRBJ1-5; TRBD1 matches 7 bases. CDR1 and CDR2 from the germline V gene are GTSNPN and SVGIG (reference sequence). Losses at the gene ends were 4 bases for V and 0 bases for J; bases not matched to a gene: 9. The CDR3 sequence is 16 residues long. The CDR3 here is CAWTYRDSYSNQPQHF. The DNA of the CDR3 is TGTGCCTGGACCTACCGGGACAGCTATAGCAATCAGCCCCAGCATTTT.

The chain combines TRBV28 with TRBJ2-4; 9 bases match TRBD1. Germline trimming cut 5 bases from V and 4 bases from J; bases unmatched to any gene: 6. In germline, CDR1 is MDHEN, CDR2 SYDVKM. There are 15 residues in the CDR3. This CDR3 is CASSRRTGAKNIQYF. The CDR3, as DNA: TGTGCCAGCAGTCGCCGGACAGGGGCTAAAAACATTCAGTACTTC.

V gene TRBV21-1 combines with J gene TRBJ2-7; TRBD1, the table's D call, lacks a check against the DNA. TRBV21-1 is listed as a pseudogene. This CDR3 comprises 13 residues. The CDR3 DNA reads as TGTGCCAGCAGCATTCAGGGAACCTACGAGCAGTACTTC. Amino acids: CASSIQGTYEQYF.

This sequence joins TRBV6-1 and TRBJ2-5; 8 bases fit TRBD1. The CDR3 runs 15 residues. Germline-derived CDR1 and CDR2 are MNHNS and SASEGT. The V and J ends lost 3 bases and 5 bases, in that order; junction bases with no gene match: 8. The chain's CDR3 is CASSDGTGGFETQYF. Written as DNA, the CDR3 is TGTGCCAGCAGTGATGGAACAGGGGGTTTTGAGACCCAGTACTTC.

The chain employs TRBV5-4 and TRBJ2-3, with 7 bases lining up with TRBD1. The J segment lost 9 bases and the V segment lost 7 bases, leaving 17 bases of the junction unmatched. Germline V gives CDR1 SGHNT, CDR2 YYREEE (reference sequence). The CDR3 is made up of 15 amino acids. Here the CDR3 reads CASGAGTAGSGTQYF. The CDR3, as DNA: TGTGCCAGCGGGGCCGGGACAGCCGGTTCCGGCACGCAGTATTTT.

This clone is a singleton in its sample. The V and J genes are TRBV7-9 and TRBJ2-7, with 8 bases fitting TRBD1. Germline CDR1 is SEHNR and CDR2 is FQNEAQ (reference sequence). The CDR3 has 16 residues. V lost 5 bases and J lost 1; bases outside the gene matches: 10. The CDR3: CASSPSRTGQSYEQYF. Here the CDR3 DNA reads TGTGCCAGCAGCCCCTCGAGGACAGGGCAATCCTACGAGCAGTACTTC.

V and J are TRBV19 and TRBJ2-1; 15 positions agree with TRBD2. The ends lost 5 bases at V and 7 bases at J; junction bases unmatched: 6. The CDR3 is made up of 16 amino acids. From germline, CDR1 is LNHDA and CDR2 SQIVND (reference sequence). CDR3 protein: CASSFGLAGGLNEQFF. CDR3 nucleotides: TGTGCCAGTAGTTTTGGACTAGCGGGGGGGCTTAATGAGCAGTTCTTC.

The rearrangement uses TRBV5-6 and TRBJ1-5; D may be TRBD1 (6 bases). CDR1 is SGHDT and CDR2 is YYEEEE in the germline V gene. This CDR3 is built from 13 residues. V gave up 4 bases and J gave up 6 bases, with 11 bases separating them. The CDR3 region has the DNA TGTGCCAGCAGCCGACAGGTGGGTCAGCCCCAGCATTTT. Translated, it gives CASSRQVGQPQHF.

The rearrangement joins TRBV6-1 to TRBJ1-6, with 9 bases lining up with TRBD1. After removal of 0 bases from V and 7 bases from J, the junction contained 10 bases not matched to a gene. CDR3 length: 18 amino acids. CDR1 is MNHNS and CDR2 is SASEGT in the germline V gene. CDR3 sequence: CASSEAAGTGNLNSPLHF. The CDR3 nucleotides read TGTGCCAGCAGTGAAGCGGCTGGGACAGGGAATTTAAATTCACCCCTCCACTTT.

Note on this clone: The junction and the germline gene differ at one end; a read error may be behind it. This sample also contains other DNA sequences that code for the same CDR3. The chain carries TRBV5-1 and TRBJ1-2, with D possibly matching TRBD1 (6 bases). Germline CDR1 SGHRS, CDR2 YFSETQ. The length of the CDR3 is 14 residues. The CDR3 loop is CASSSLQGSGGYTF. CDR3 bases: TGCGCCAGCAGCTCCTTACAGGGCTCGGGGGGCTATACCTTC.

The V and J genes are TRBV15 and TRBJ2-2; D may be TRBD2 (5 bases). The V gene lost 2 bases and the J gene lost 7 bases, with 8 bases spanning the gap. Germline V CDR1 and CDR2: LNHNV, YYDKDF (reference sequence). This CDR3 spans 13 amino acids. In DNA, the CDR3 is TGTGCCACCAGCAGACCAGACTACGGGGAGCTGTTTTTT. Translated, it gives CATSRPDYGELFF.

The chain recombines TRBV6-4 with TRBJ2-2; D gene ambiguous. Germline loops: CDR1 MRHNA, CDR2 SNTAGT. V lost 6 bases to trimming and J lost 0 bases, with 8 bases between them. CDR3 length equals 14 residues. This chain's CDR3 is CASSESPNTGELFF. CDR3 in DNA: TGTGCCAGCAGCGAATCACCGAACACCGGGGAGCTGTTTTTT.

This chain connects TRBV28 to TRBJ2-1; 7 bases line up with TRBD2. Germline V gene lookup returns CDR1 MDHEN and CDR2 SYDVKM. Unmatched junction bases numbered 9, after V lost 7 bases and J lost 6 bases. This CDR3 has 14 amino acids. The CDR3 reads CASNLLLAANEQFF. The CDR3 nucleotides read TGTGCCAGCAACTTGTTGCTAGCGGCCAATGAGCAGTTCTTC.

The chain employs TRBV6-5 and TRBJ1-2; 7 bases agree with TRBD1. Germline V gene lookup returns CDR1 MNHEY and CDR2 SVGAGI. The CDR3 totals 14 residues. With 6 bases clipped from V and 4 bases from J, the junction kept 8 bases outside the gene matches. CDR3 protein: CASRRQGLTYGYTF. The CDR3 nucleotides read TGTGCCAGCAGACGACAGGGTTTAACCTATGGCTACACCTTC.

The chain employs TRBV11-2 and TRBJ2-3; 10 bases are shared with TRBD2. Per germline, CDR1 SGHAT and CDR2 FQNNGV. The CDR3 totals 18 residues. J was trimmed by 0 bases and V by 1 base; bases with no gene match: 7. CDR3 sequence: CASSLGGAGGLSTDTQYF. The CDR3 DNA reads as TGTGCCAGCAGCTTAGGAGGAGCGGGGGGGCTGAGCACAGATACGCAGTATTTT. The full variable domain, in which reference TRBV11-2 and TRBJ2-3 provide the parts outside the CDR3, is EAGVAQSPRYKIIEKRQSVAFWCNPISGHATLYWYQQILGQGPKLLIQFQNNGVVDDSQLPKDRFSAERLKGVDSTLKIQPAKLEDSAVYLCASSLGGAGGLSTDTQYFGPGTRLTVL.

The rearrangement uses TRBV18 and TRBJ1-1, with 7 bases aligning to TRBD1. J gave up 5 bases and V 6 bases, and 9 bases lay outside the gene matches. The germline V gene has CDR1 KGHSH and CDR2 LQKENI. CDR3 length: 14 amino acids. The CDR3 sequence: CASSADRLGTEAFF. The CDR3 bases are TGTGCCAGCTCCGCGGACAGGCTCGGAACTGAAGCTTTCTTT.

The table lists this clone with a count of one. The genes are TRBV11-2 and TRBJ2-1; 9 bases match TRBD2. The CDR3 contains 15 residues. Germline CDR1 reads SGHAT; CDR2 reads FQNNGV. After removal of 4 bases from V and 3 bases from J, the junction contained 4 bases not matched to a gene. The CDR3 coding sequence is TGTGCCAGCAGCTCACATAGCGGGGGCTACAATGAGCAGTTCTTC. It encodes CASSSHSGGYNEQFF.